This TCR beta chain originates from a study of CD8 T cells in ankylosing spondylitis. A single record per CDR3 protein comes from TCRdb applying MiXCR to the 5' RACE reads. The sample consists of 120,000 to 150,000 distinct CDR3 sequences, approximately 9.2% of them appearing once. V trimming: 4 bases; J trimming: 1 base; junction bases outside the gene matches: 9. There are 17 residues in the CDR3. CDR1 and CDR2 (germline): SGHTA, FQGNSA. This clonotype has a count of ten or more. The sequence was obtained from a male donor with ankylosing spondylitis. Sequencing used synovial fluid, either unsorted or a sorted T cell fraction (not recorded which). V and J are TRBV7-2 and TRBJ1-2, with 10 positions matching TRBD1. CDR3 DNA sequence: TGTGCCAGCAGCTCAATGACAGGGGGCGCTGGTAACTATGGCTACACCTTC. Its protein product is CASSSMTGGAGNYGYTF.